This is a list of T cell receptor beta chains from one sample in a study of T cell responses to AZD1222 COVID-19 vaccine. Assay used: immunoSEQ multiplex PCR; TCRdb lists only in-frame clones, some missing. The sample shows 130,000 to 150,000 clones, approximately 94% of them seen only once. The source was peripheral blood, collected on day 0 of AZD1222 vaccination. The source is an adult in good health. Each CDR3 is given with its conserved first and last residue. The order of the fields is clone size, V gene, D gene, J gene, CDR3 protein, CDR3 DNA. D genes are given only for firm matches. Expanded clones are given a class, and other clones once, few, many or no size at all.

.,TRBV6-5,.,TRBJ1-1,CASSSHRGGGSTEAFF,TGTGCCAGCAGTTCCCACCGGGGTGGAGGGAGCACTGAAGCTTTCTTT
.,TRBV3-1/TRBV3-2,TRBD1,TRBJ2-2,CASRQNLGTGDNTGELFF,TGTGCCAGCAGACAGAACTTAGGGACAGGGGATAACACCGGGGAGCTGTTTTTT
.,TRBV6-5,TRBD1,TRBJ2-7,CASSKDRGHEQYF,TGTGCCAGCAGTAAGGACAGGGGGCACGAGCAGTACTTC
.,TRBV13,TRBD1,TRBJ2-3,CASQLRTGGTDTQYF,TGTGCCAGCCAACTTAGGACAGGGGGGACAGATACGCAGTATTTT
.,TRBV7-8,.,TRBJ1-1,CASSPRDQHTEAFF,TGTGCCAGCAGCCCCCGGGACCAACACACTGAAGCTTTCTTT
once,TRBV19,.,TRBJ2-2,CASSIGLGSNTGELFF,TGTGCCAGTAGTATCGGGCTAGGGTCGAACACCGGGGAGCTGTTTTTT
.,TRBV9,.,TRBJ2-1,CASSTNGGNSYNEQFF,TGTGCCAGCAGCACCAACGGGGGCAACTCCTACAATGAGCAGTTCTTC
.,TRBV9,.,TRBJ2-5,CASSTGRDGTRETQYF,TGTGCCAGCAGCACGGGAAGGGACGGGACAAGAGAAACCCAGTACTTC
.,TRBV5-4,TRBD2,TRBJ2-2,CASSWAGVGTGELFF,TGTGCCAGCAGCTGGGCGGGGGTAGGGACCGGGGAGCTGTTTTTT
few,TRBV27,TRBD1,TRBJ2-7,CASSPTTGGMNHEQYF,TGTGCCAGCAGTCCGACTACAGGGGGCATGAACCACGAGCAGTACTTC
.,TRBV3-1/TRBV3-2,.,TRBJ1-1,CASSQDDAEEAFF,TGTGCCAGCAGCCAAGATGACGCAGAGGAAGCTTTCTTT
.,TRBV11-2,.,TRBJ2-1,CASSLDRYNEQFF,TGTGCCAGCAGCTTAGACCGCTACAATGAGCAGTTCTTC
.,TRBV7-3,.,TRBJ1-1,CASSLTPGVTEAFF,TGTGCCAGCAGCTTAACGCCTGGGGTAACTGAAGCTTTCTTT
.,TRBV7-6,TRBD2,TRBJ2-3,CASSLRTSGGTDTQYF,TGTGCCAGCAGCTTACGGACTAGCGGTGGCACAGATACGCAGTATTTT
.,TRBV15,.,TRBJ2-5,CATSRVRETQYF,TGTGCCACCAGCAGAGTACGAGAGACCCAGTACTTC
.,TRBV7-8,.,TRBJ1-6,CASSLVGAGSSYNSPLHF,TGTGCCAGCAGCTTAGTCGGGGCGGGGAGCTCCTATAATTCACCCCTCCACTTT
.,TRBV11-2,.,TRBJ2-7,CASSLASPQALRAYEQYF,TGTGCCAGCAGCTTAGCATCCCCACAAGCCCTCAGGGCCTACGAGCAGTACTTC
.,TRBV18,.,TRBJ1-6,CASSPQAVRGGPSGSPLHF,TGTGCCAGCTCACCCCAAGCGGTAAGGGGGGGCCCCAGCGGTTCACCCCTCCACTTT
.,TRBV7-3,TRBD1,TRBJ2-7,CASSSDRGYEQYF,TGTGCCAGCAGCTCTGACAGGGGCTACGAGCAGTACTTC
.,TRBV18,TRBD1,TRBJ1-1,CASSPDRGLTEAFF,TGTGCCAGCTCACCGGACAGGGGGCTGACTGAAGCTTTCTTT
.,TRBV7-8,TRBD1,TRBJ2-5,CASSLWGQGFAETQYF,TGTGCCAGCAGCTTATGGGGACAGGGTTTCGCAGAGACCCAGTACTTC
.,TRBV5-6,.,TRBJ1-1,CASSTWTASEAFF,TGTGCCAGCAGCACCTGGACGGCCAGTGAAGCTTTCTTT
.,TRBV6-1,.,TRBJ2-3,CASSVPRGGSPDTQYF,TGTGCCAGCAGTGTCCCCCGAGGGGGAAGCCCAGATACGCAGTATTTT
.,TRBV20-1,.,TRBJ1-1,CSASNGAEKNTEAFF,TGCAGTGCTAGTAACGGTGCAGAGAAGAACACTGAAGCTTTCTTT
.,TRBV19,TRBD2,TRBJ2-7,CASSTPTSGSRSSYEQYF,TGTGCCAGTAGTACTCCGACTAGCGGGAGCAGGAGCTCCTACGAGCAGTACTTC
.,TRBV7-2,.,TRBJ2-3,CASRSRGGGTDTQYF,TGTGCCAGCAGAAGCAGGGGAGGGGGCACAGATACGCAGTATTTT
.,TRBV9,.,TRBJ2-5,CASSVALGGYGETQYF,TGTGCCAGCAGCGTAGCTCTTGGAGGGTATGGGGAGACCCAGTACTTC
.,TRBV9,.,TRBJ2-3,CASSVEWAGDTQYF,TGTGCCAGCAGCGTAGAATGGGCAGGGGATACGCAGTATTTT
.,TRBV13,.,TRBJ1-1,CASSPPSGREAFF,TGTGCCAGCAGCCCCCCGAGTGGTAGGGAAGCTTTCTTT
.,TRBV19,.,TRBJ1-3,CASSIGGNSGNTIYF,TGTGCCAGTAGTATAGGGGGGAACTCTGGAAACACCATATATTTT
.,TRBV5-1,.,TRBJ2-1,CASSLPLGPLNNEQFF,TGCGCCAGCAGCTTGCCCCTGGGGCCTCTAAACAATGAGCAGTTCTTC
.,TRBV5-1,.,TRBJ2-7,CASSWGEIGYEQYF,TGCGCCAGCAGCTGGGGGGAGATTGGGTACGAGCAGTACTTC
.,TRBV27,TRBD1,TRBJ2-5,CASSPTGFHQETQYF,TGTGCCAGCAGTCCGACAGGGTTCCACCAAGAGACCCAGTACTTC
.,TRBV5-4,.,TRBJ2-5,CASSYFDREDGTQYF,TGTGCCAGCAGCTATTTCGACAGGGAGGACGGGACCCAGTACTTC
.,TRBV2,TRBD1,TRBJ1-1,CASGDREHTEAFF,TGTGCCAGCGGGGACAGGGAGCACACTGAAGCTTTCTTT
.,TRBV6-2/TRBV6-3,.,TRBJ1-5,CASSPRRVSNQPQHF,TGTGCCAGCAGCCCCCGCAGGGTATCAAATCAGCCCCAGCATTTT
.,TRBV7-2,.,TRBJ1-2,CASSLWYGYTF,TGTGCCAGCAGTTTATGGTATGGCTACACCTTC
.,TRBV5-1,.,TRBJ1-2,CASSLGSTHGYTF,TGCGCCAGCAGCTTGGGCTCTACCCATGGCTACACCTTC
.,TRBV19,.,TRBJ2-7,CASSISRVGEQYF,TGTGCCAGTAGTATTTCCAGGGTAGGCGAGCAGTACTTC
.,TRBV24-1,.,TRBJ2-3,CATSEPTIDTQYF,TGTGCCACCAGTGAACCCACGATAGATACGCAGTATTTT
once,TRBV7-9,TRBD1,TRBJ2-1,CASSPGQGYEQFF,TGTGCCAGCAGTCCAGGACAGGGGTATGAGCAGTTCTTC
.,TRBV11-2,.,TRBJ2-1,CASSFSPTGEQFF,TGTGCCAGCAGCTTCAGTCCTACCGGTGAGCAGTTCTTC
.,TRBV19,TRBD1,TRBJ1-5,CASRDRRLYSNQPQHF,TGTGCCAGTCGGGACAGGCGACTTTATAGCAATCAGCCCCAGCATTTT
.,TRBV18,TRBD1,TRBJ1-1,CASSPEPGTASAMNTEAFF,TGTGCCAGCTCACCGGAGCCCGGGACAGCGAGCGCGATGAACACTGAAGCTTTCTTT
.,TRBV6-1,.,TRBJ1-2,CASSEQGSNYGYTF,TGTGCCAGCAGTGAACAGGGTTCTAACTATGGCTACACCTTC
.,TRBV3-1/TRBV3-2,.,TRBJ1-2,CASTRNGGGYGYTF,TGTGCCAGCACGCGCAACGGGGGTGGCTATGGCTACACCTTC
.,TRBV5-1,TRBD2,TRBJ2-1,CASSLLPSGSEQFF,TGCGCCAGCAGCTTGTTACCTAGCGGGAGTGAGCAGTTCTTC
.,TRBV9,TRBD2,TRBJ2-5,CASRRGLAEETQYF,TGTGCCAGCAGACGGGGACTAGCCGAAGAGACCCAGTACTTC
.,TRBV5-1,TRBD1,TRBJ1-4,CASSSGGTNEKLFF,TGCGCCAGCAGCTCAGGGGGCACTAATGAAAAACTGTTTTTT
.,TRBV5-1,.,TRBJ1-1,CASTRIAGNTEAFF,TGCGCCAGCACCCGTATCGCTGGGAACACTGAAGCTTTCTTT
.,TRBV7-2,.,TRBJ1-3,CASSRRPGGSGNTIYF,TGTGCCAGCAGCCGCCGTCCGGGGGGCTCTGGAAACACCATATATTTT
.,TRBV12-3/TRBV12-4,TRBD1,TRBJ1-1,CALKEGAGTEAFF,TGTGCCCTTAAGGAGGGGGCAGGTACTGAAGCTTTCTTT
.,TRBV27,.,TRBJ1-2,CASGVGYGYTF,TGTGCCAGCGGGGTTGGCTATGGCTACACCTTC
.,TRBV4-1,.,TRBJ1-1,CASTSPGPVREAFF,TGCGCCAGCACCTCACCGGGCCCGGTACGTGAAGCTTTCTTT
.,TRBV29-1,.,TRBJ2-7,CSAITGDGSYEQYF,TGCAGCGCTATTACCGGGGACGGCTCCTACGAGCAGTACTTC
.,TRBV7-2,TRBD1,TRBJ1-6,CASSQGRVGQHSPLHF,TGTGCCAGCAGCCAGGGAAGGGTGGGACAGCATTCACCCCTCCACTTT
.,TRBV6-5,.,TRBJ2-2,CASSSRVLGELFF,TGTGCCAGCAGTTCCAGGGTTCTCGGGGAGCTGTTTTTT